This T cell receptor (beta chain) appears in the sequencing data of a study of shared clonotypes between healthy human individuals. Study-wide context: Every donor yielded three CD4 naive, three CD4 memory, two CD8 naive and one CD8 memory plate.

Points from the study as a whole: A reduction in generation probabilities was seen for non-shared clonotypes relative to those shared by all four donors.

Deep-level settings were used for running the assay. Sequencing was performed with immunoSEQ multiplex PCR; in TCRdb, only in-frame clones are kept and a portion is missing. The table lists some 2.3 million clones, 85% to 95% of them singletons. This clone was observed a single time. As yet, its antigen is unknown. Trimming pared 4 bases from V and 6 bases from J, leaving 18 bases between. The CDR3 contains 16 residues. CDR1 and CDR2 (germline): SGHVS, FNYEAQ. Sequenced input: naive CD4+ T cells from PBMCs. The subset is: CD45RA+ positively selected. This chain links TRBV7-6 with TRBJ2-2; D remains unclear. The TCR was taken from a man aged 18 to 29 in good health. Some clones in this sample may be carry-over from other donors' samples. In DNA, the CDR3 is TGTGCCAGCAGCTATCAAAACGGTAGAATCGCCGGGGAGCTGTTTTTT. Amino acids: CASSYQNGRIAGELFF. The full variable domain, with the rest looked up from reference TRBV7-6 and TRBJ2-2, is GAGVSQSPRYKVTKRGQDVALRCDPISGHVSLYWYRQALGQGPEFLTYFNYEAQQDKSGLPNDRFSAERPEGSISTLTIQRTEQRDSAMYRCASSYQNGRIAGELFFGEGSRLTVL.